Following are 28 T cell receptor beta chains from one sample sequenced in a study of metastatic and nonmetastatic thyroid tumors. Each patient came to thyroid surgery without any prior treatment (of any kind). Via MiXCR, TCRdb re-called the PCR reads. Of more than 85,000 clones in the sample, over 8.5% were seen once. Sequencing was done on a sample of blood. The receptors here all came from a female donor with papillary thyroid cancer or a benign thyroid nodule (not recorded which). Some clones in this sample may be carry-over from other donors' samples.

This clone appeared many times. The chain recombines TRBV20-1 with TRBJ2-1; D remains ambiguous. CDR1 is DFQATT, CDR2 SNEGSKA, per germline (reference sequence). This CDR3 is 14 amino acids long. Trimming took 0 bases from V and 0 from J, leaving 6 bases between them. In DNA, the CDR3 is TGCAGTGCTAGAGATCCCGGCTCCTACAATGAGCAGTTCTTC. This sequence encodes CSARDPGSYNEQFF.

Points on this clone: This could be a read error, since a much larger clone is one nucleotide away. The rearrangement links TRBV2 to TRBJ2-3; the D gene is possibly TRBD1 (6 bases). Per the germline V gene, CDR1 is SNHLY and CDR2 is FYNNEI. This CDR3 spans 15 amino acids. DNA of the CDR3: TGTGCCAGCAACAGGGACGGGCGTAGCACAGATACGAAGTATTTT. This codes for CASNRDGRSTDTKYF.

At least ten counts were recorded for this clone. J is TRBJ1-1 and V is TRBV12-3 or TRBV12-4; D unclear. The CDR3 runs 15 residues. Between the trimmed V and J ends, which lost 4 bases and 3 bases, there was a span of 15 bases. The CDR3 region is CASSSHPTADTEAFF. The CDR3 coding sequence is TGTGCCAGCAGTTCCCACCCCACGGCCGACACTGAAGCTTTCTTT.

This clone has a handful of counts. The chain is built from TRBV10-2 and TRBJ2-7; 8 bases line up with TRBD2. Germline CDR1 WSHSY, CDR2 SAAADI. The CDR3 extends over 15 amino acids. Trimming took 5 bases from V and 2 from J; bases not matched to a gene: 8. This CDR3 is CASSQTAGETYEQYF. CDR3 DNA: TGCGCCAGCAGTCAAACAGCGGGGGAGACCTACGAGCAGTACTTC.

CDR3 sequence (DNA): TGTGCTAGTGGTTATCAGGGAAATTGGGAGTTCTTC. It yields the protein CASGYQGNWEFF. J is TRBJ2-1 and V is TRBV12-5; perhaps TRBD1 as D (5 bases). The V end was cut by 4 bases, the J end by 14 bases, with 15 bases between. This CDR3 spans 12 amino acids. The germline V gene encodes CDR1 LGHNT and CDR2 FRNRAP.

Ten or more counts support this clone. V gene TRBV3-1 combines with J gene TRBJ1-6; 9 nucleotides match TRBD1. CDR1 is LGHDT, CDR2 YNNKEL, per germline (reference sequence). V shed 4 bases, J shed 9 bases, and the junction held 7 bases outside the gene matches. The CDR3 is made up of 15 amino acids. The CDR3 protein is CASSPRQGEFSPLHF. The CDR3 nucleotides are TGTGCCAGCAGCCCTAGACAGGGGGAATTTTCACCCCTCCACTTT.

This clone was counted at least ten times. The chain is built from TRBV18 and TRBJ2-6, with a weak D call TRBD1 (6 bases). Germline V lookup: CDR1 KGHSH, CDR2 LQKENI. V lost 4 bases to trimming and J lost 4 bases, with 17 bases between them. CDR3 length: 17 amino acids. This chain's CDR3 is CASSLTGPLTGANVLTF. The CDR3 region has the DNA TGTGCCAGCTCACTCACAGGGCCACTTACCGGGGCCAACGTCCTGACTTTC.

At least ten counts were recorded for this clone. In DNA, the CDR3 is TGTGCCAGCAGTTGGGGGGGGAAGGATACGCAGTATTTT. Residues: CASSWGGKDTQYF. V and J are TRBV6-1 and TRBJ2-3, with TRBD2 matching 7 bases. The CDR3 runs to 13 residues. Germline CDR1 MNHNS, CDR2 SASEGT. The J segment lost 6 bases and the V segment lost 5 bases, leaving 5 bases of the junction unmatched.

This chain links TRBV14 with TRBJ1-4, with 7 bases identical to TRBD1. The CDR3 spans 14 residues. Trimming took 3 bases from V and 6 from J; bases not matched to a gene: 4. The V gene's germline CDR1 is SGHDN and CDR2 FVKESK. In DNA form, the CDR3 reads TGTGCCAGCAGCCACAGGACAGGTTATGAAAAACTGTTTTTT. As protein: CASSHRTGYEKLFF.

This clone has a count of ten or more. The chain joins TRBV19 to TRBJ2-2; D gene uncertain. V was pared by 4 bases and J by 4 bases, with 16 bases between. CDR1 LNHDA and CDR2 SQIVND come from the germline V gene (reference sequence). This CDR3 is built from 16 residues. The DNA for the CDR3 is TGTGCCAGTAGTAGCCCCGGGCTACTGAGCACCGGGGAGCTGTTTTTT. Its translation: CASSSPGLLSTGELFF.

This sequence joins TRBV6-5 and TRBJ2-5; no firm D call. The CDR3 extends over 12 amino acids. V was clipped by 5 bases and J by 2 bases, with 6 bases between them. Germline CDR1 is MNHEY and CDR2 is SVGAGI. The chain's CDR3 is CASSRDQETQYF. As DNA, the CDR3 is TGTGCCAGCAGTAGGGATCAAGAGACCCAGTACTTC.

This chain connects TRBV3-1 to TRBJ1-4; TRBD1 agrees at 7 bases. The trim removed 3 bases at V and 7 bases at J, leaving 2 bases unmatched. The CDR3 length is 13 residues. Germline V gene sequence: CDR1 LGHDT, CDR2 YNNKEL (reference sequence). CDR3 in DNA: TGTGCCAGCAGCCAGGGGACAGTTGAAAAACTGTTTTTT. Translating it yields CASSQGTVEKLFF.

A few counts support this clone. The genes are TRBV2 and TRBJ1-1; 9 positions agree with TRBD1. V shed 8 bases, J shed 6 bases, and the junction held 7 bases outside the gene matches. CDR3 size: 13 residues. Germline V gene sequence: CDR1 SNHLY, CDR2 FYNNEI. CDR3 region: CASGTGGSPEAFF. The CDR3 DNA follows: TGTGCCAGCGGAACAGGGGGCTCGCCTGAAGCTTTCTTT.

This clone was counted at least ten times. V is TRBV19 and J is TRBJ2-2, with D perhaps assigned TRBD1 or TRBD2 (5 bases each). CDR1 is LNHDA, CDR2 SQIVND, per germline (reference sequence). The ends were cut back, 1 base at V and 7 bases at J, with 10 bases in the middle. The CDR3 totals 14 residues. In nucleotides, the CDR3 is TGTGCCAGTAGTATAGGGGCAGGGAGCGGGGAGCTGTTTTTT. This codes for CASSIGAGSGELFF.

This clone was seen a handful of times. The chain carries TRBV7-6 and TRBJ1-4, with TRBD1 matching over 7 bases. The V gene's germline CDR1 is SGHVS and CDR2 FNYEAQ. V dropped 6 bases and J dropped 3; count of bases not matched to a gene: 10. The CDR3 has 16 amino acids. CDR3 bases: TGTGCCAGCAGAGCCCACGCGACAGGGTCTAATGAAAAACTGTTTTTT. Protein: CASRAHATGSNEKLFF.

This clone was counted at least ten times. The rearrangement links TRBV24-1 to TRBJ1-2, with TRBD1 as a possible D gene (5 bases). Germline assignment: CDR1 KGHDR and CDR2 SFDVKD. This CDR3 contains 12 residues. The ends were cut back, 3 bases at V and 5 bases at J, with 6 bases in the middle. CDR3 region: CATSDQGYGYTF. The CDR3 bases are TGTGCCACCAGTGATCAGGGATATGGCTACACCTTC.

The rearrangement links TRBV5-1 to TRBJ2-4, with TRBD2 as a possible D gene (6 bases). Germline-derived CDR1 and CDR2 are SGHRS and YFSETQ. This CDR3 region has 15 residues. V was clipped by 6 bases and J by 2 bases, with 15 bases between them. For the CDR3, the DNA is TGCGCCAGCATCCGGGACTTCGACTCCAAAAACATTCAGTACTTC. Amino acids: CASIRDFDSKNIQYF.

The table lists this clone with many counts. V and J are TRBV7-2 and TRBJ2-7; the D gene is possibly TRBD1 (5 bases). V was shortened by 0 bases and J by 1 base, with 10 bases between the two germline ends. In germline, CDR1 is SGHTA, CDR2 FQGNSA. The length of the CDR3 is 15 residues. As DNA, the CDR3 is TGTGCCAGCAGCTTAGCAGGTCAGGGTTCCTACGAGCAGTACTTC. It translates to CASSLAGQGSYEQYF.

This clone was counted many times. This chain joins TRBV6-7 and TRBJ1-1; no firm D call. TRBV6-7 is classed as an ORF, of uncertain function. The V and J ends lost 2 bases and 1 base respectively, with 11 bases between them. The CDR3 sequence is 15 residues long. The CDR3 region is CASSYRPTPNTEAFF. The CDR3 DNA reads TGTGCCAGCAGTTACCGACCGACTCCGAACACTGAAGCTTTCTTT.

This clone came up many times. The chain recombines TRBV13 with TRBJ2-7, with D hard to call. With 5 bases removed from V and 2 bases from J, the gap between germline ends came to 13 bases. Germline V CDR1 and CDR2: PRHDT, FYEKMQ (reference sequence). This CDR3 contains 14 residues. The CDR3 sequence: CASSAETDTYEQYF. DNA of the CDR3: TGTGCCAGCAGCGCCGAGACTGATACCTACGAGCAGTACTTC.

This clone was counted many times. The V call is TRBV12-3 or TRBV12-4, the J call TRBJ1-5; D is perhaps TRBD1 (6 bases). There are 14 residues in the CDR3. Trimming removed 3 bases at V and 6 bases at J, with 12 bases between. The CDR3 region is CASSLGGGGQPQHF. The CDR3 DNA reads TGTGCCAGCAGTTTGGGGGGCGGCGGTCAGCCCCAGCATTTT.

This clone was recorded at least ten times. V and J are TRBV2 and TRBJ2-3; D unclear. Looked up from germline, CDR1 is SNHLY and CDR2 is FYNNEI. V lost 4 bases, J lost 2 bases, and 13 bases lay in between. This CDR3 contains 15 residues. CDR3 amino acids: CASSGRLSSTDTQYF. The CDR3 coding sequence is TGTGCCAGCAGTGGCAGGTTATCGTCCACAGATACGCAGTATTTT.

The rearrangement joins TRBV7-9 to TRBJ2-1; tentatively, D is TRBD1 (6 bases). V lost 5 bases and J lost 4, with 12 bases in between. The germline CDR1 and CDR2 sequences are SEHNR and FQNEAQ (reference sequence). The CDR3 contains 14 residues. CDR3 coding DNA: TGTGCCAGCAGCCACAGGGAGCAGTACAATGAGCAGTTCTTC. It encodes CASSHREQYNEQFF.

The chain has TRBV6-1 and TRBJ1-5, with D hard to call. CDR3 size: 12 residues. Trimming cost V 7 bases and J 6 bases, with 10 bases left between them. In germline, CDR1 is MNHNS, CDR2 SASEGT. This CDR3 reads CASTMGSQPQHF. As DNA, the CDR3 is TGTGCCAGCACTATGGGGTCTCAGCCCCAGCATTTT.

This clone appeared many times. V gene TRBV9 combines with J gene TRBJ1-1; tentatively, D is TRBD1 (5 bases). V gave up 4 bases and J gave up 5 bases, with 15 bases separating them. The CDR3 is 14 residues long. Germline values: CDR1 SGDLS, CDR2 YYNGEE. The CDR3 spells CASSPGSGTTEAFF. The CDR3 DNA follows: TGTGCCAGCAGCCCGGGGTCGGGGACGACTGAAGCTTTCTTT.

This chain uses TRBV6-1 with TRBJ2-7; D unclear. The CDR3 runs to 12 residues. The germline V gene has CDR1 MNHNS and CDR2 SASEGT. V was pared by 3 bases and J by 3 bases, with 6 bases between. CDR3 sequence reads: CASSDGYYEQYF. CDR3 nucleotide sequence: TGTGCCAGCAGTGACGGTTACTACGAGCAGTACTTC.

This clone was detected ten times or more. The chain employs TRBV5-4 and TRBJ2-2; 7 bases map to TRBD1. CDR1 and CDR2 from the germline V gene are SGHNT and YYREEE (reference sequence). V dropped 3 bases and J dropped 6; count of bases not matched to a gene: 5. This CDR3 has 14 residues. This chain's CDR3 is CASSYYRGAGELFF. CDR3 in DNA: TGTGCCAGCAGCTATTACAGGGGTGCCGGGGAGCTGTTTTTT.

This clone came up many times. V gene TRBV7-3 combines with J gene TRBJ2-1; 8 bases fit TRBD2. J lost 7 bases, V lost 3 bases, and 8 bases had no gene match. This CDR3 has 15 amino acids. Germline-derived CDR1 and CDR2 are SGHTA and FQGTGA. CDR3 sequence reads: CASSFRSGGLNEQFF. The CDR3 DNA follows: TGTGCCAGCAGCTTTCGCAGCGGGGGATTGAATGAGCAGTTCTTC.